These 4 T cell receptor beta chains share one sample of origin, sequenced in a study of blood T cell repertoires in COVID-19. The table came from immunoSEQ multiplex PCR; TCRdb's copy has only in-frame clones and leaves some out. This sample has more than 95,000 clones; around 80% occur once, and the top ten carry roughly a sixth. The source material was peripheral blood. These receptors originate from a man aged 25 to 45 with COVID-19, enrolled during active disease.

The chain uses TRBV6-5 and TRBJ2-1; TRBD2 matches 8 bases. There are 14 residues in the CDR3. CDR1 and CDR2 (germline): MNHEY, SVGAGI. J was trimmed by 6 bases and V by 10 bases; bases with no gene match: 11. The chain's CDR3 is CAIRFGGTSNEQFF. The CDR3 DNA reads as TGTGCCATCCGATTTGGGGGGACTAGCAATGAGCAGTTCTTC.

V gene TRBV30 combines with J gene TRBJ2-5; 9 positions agree with TRBD1. Germline lookup yields CDR1 GTSNPN and CDR2 SVGIG (reference sequence). The CDR3 runs 15 residues. Trimming took 4 bases from V and 4 from J; bases not matched to a gene: 10. The CDR3 spells CAWTTGQGLGETQYF. The CDR3 nucleotides read TGTGCCTGGACTACCGGACAGGGGTTGGGAGAGACCCAGTACTTC.

The gene calls are TRBV5-1 and TRBJ1-2, with D unresolved. Trimming removed 1 base from V and 8 bases from J, with 18 bases in between. The CDR3 length is 15 residues. The germline V gene encodes CDR1 SGHRS and CDR2 YFSETQ. This CDR3 is CASSLLPGLPSGYTF. DNA for the CDR3: TGCGCCAGCAGCTTGCTTCCGGGTCTTCCCTCGGGCTACACCTTC.

The V and J genes are TRBV19 and TRBJ1-2; no clear D. V lost 4 bases and J lost 3, with 3 bases in between. The germline V gene has CDR1 LNHDA and CDR2 SQIVND (reference sequence). The CDR3 covers 11 residues. The CDR3 nucleotides read TGTGCCAGTAGTACTTACTATGGCTACACCTTC. Residues: CASSTYYGYTF.